This TCR beta chain was identified during a study of beta chain features in type 1 diabetes. Findings of the study overall: Fewer insertions but more deletions were seen at VDJ junctions in type 1 diabetes patients. A greater similarity of naive, central memory and Treg TCRB repertoires was seen among patients than among healthy donors. There was a moderate but significant shortening of TCRB CDR3s in all four CD4+ subsets of Type 1 diabetes patients.

Investigators reverse transcribed all isolated RNA, so they sequenced expressed TCRB transcripts. Assay: immunoSEQ multiplex PCR; the TCRdb copy retains only in-frame clones and omits some. The sample shows around 650,000 clones, around 11% of them seen only once. There are a few counts of this clone. Antigen specificity is unknown. Trimming cost V 6 bases and J 4 bases, with 18 bases left between them. The CDR3 length is 15 residues. Germline lookup yields CDR1 SGHVS and CDR2 FNYEAQ. The V and J genes are TRBV7-6 and TRBJ1-2; D is ambiguous. What was sequenced was naive CD4+ T cells from blood. The origin of this receptor is a man between 25 and 39 years old with type 1 diabetes. The CDR3 region is CASSLASGRGYGYTF. The CDR3 region has the DNA TGTGCCAGCAGTCTTGCGTCCGGGCGGGGCTATGGCTACACCTTC.